This record looks at one T cell receptor (beta chain) sequence and its context. The entry originates in a study of shared clonotypes between healthy human individuals. Study-level background: Used for every donor were three CD4 naive, three CD4 memory, two CD8 naive and one CD8 memory plate.

Germline V lookup: CDR1 MNHEY, CDR2 SMNVEV (reference sequence). V was clipped by 8 bases and J by 10 bases; unmatched bases: 17. The CDR3 has 15 amino acids. Repertoires were generated with immunoSEQ multiplex PCR, while TCRdb's copy carries only in-frame clones and drops some. The data contain some 1 million clones, around 75% of them singletons. Sequencing was performed on memory CD4+ T cells sorted from blood. Regarding subset: CD45RA-negative fraction. The genes are TRBV27 and TRBJ2-3; 8 bases are a match to TRBD2. The source of this sequence is a man younger than 35 in good health. The CDR3 DNA follows: TGTGCCAGCTTTTTGGGTAGCGGGGCTACACTCCCGCAGTATTTT. It is translated as CASFLGSGATLPQYF.